This TCR beta chain comes out of a study of T cell responses to AZD1222 COVID-19 vaccine. Study in general: Some second doses came at about 4 weeks and others at about 12 weeks; these were pooled.

Repertoires were generated with immunoSEQ multiplex PCR, while TCRdb's copy carries only in-frame clones and drops some. The table records 90,000 to 110,000 clones, 82% of them present only once. A note on this clone: Antigen specificity is unknown.

Study results and limitations: It was only six AZD1222 recipients who were seropositive at baseline. Per reports, nearly half of all spike-specific TCRs target regions that are unmutated in variants.

From germline, CDR1 is SGHDT and CDR2 YYEEEE. Between the trimmed V and J ends, which lost 1 base and 2 bases, there was a span of 12 bases. This CDR3 has 15 residues. The V call is TRBV5-6, the J call TRBJ1-2; perhaps TRBD1 as D (6 bases). This sequence originates from an adult in good health. This specimen consisted of peripheral blood, obtained on day 0 of AZD1222 vaccination. The DNA for the CDR3 is TGTGCCAGCAGCTTGTATGGAGGGGGGAACTATGGCTACACCTTC. Protein: CASSLYGGGNYGYTF.